The 21 T cell receptor beta chains below come from one sample, sequenced in a study of T-cell memory formation after mild COVID-19. Each CDR3 protein is one row after TCRdb ran MiXCR on the 5' RACE reads. The sample has a few hundred thousand distinct CDR3 sequences, 20% to 30% seen once. Sample: PBMCs or a T cell subset sorted from them (not recorded which). Receptors originate from an adult woman who had mild COVID-19 (a few samples of this study predate the infection). Cell type and time point are not known.

CDR3 nucleotides: TGTGCCAGCATTGGGACGGGAAGGCTCACCTACGAGCAGTACTTC. It is translated as CASIGTGRLTYEQYF. This chain joins TRBV2 and TRBJ2-7; D tentatively reads TRBD1 or TRBD2 (5 bases each). V was shortened by 7 bases and J by 2 bases, with 18 bases between the two germline ends. Per the germline V gene, CDR1 is SNHLY and CDR2 is FYNNEI. The CDR3 loop spans 15 amino acids.

This clonotype has only a few counts. The rearrangement joins TRBV23-1 to TRBJ2-3; no clear D gene. TRBV23-1 is an open reading frame, and its role is uncertain. The CDR3 extends over 17 amino acids. The V end was cut by 2 bases, the J end by 1 base, with 16 bases between. CDR3 nucleotide sequence: TGCGCCAGCAGTCAAGGTCCACAGCCAGGTCGCACAGATACGCAGTATTTT. Its translation: CASSQGPQPGRTDTQYF.

V and J are TRBV19 and TRBJ2-1; D is uncertain. This CDR3 comprises 12 residues. V lost 3 bases to trimming and J lost 9 bases, with 9 bases between them. CDR1 and CDR2 (germline): LNHDA, SQIVND (reference sequence). CDR3 residues: CASSIPPSEQFF. The DNA of the CDR3 is TGTGCCAGTAGTATCCCCCCCAGTGAGCAGTTCTTC.

V usage is TRBV12-3 or TRBV12-4 and J usage is TRBJ1-1; 7 bases are a match to TRBD1. The length of the CDR3 is 14 residues. The V segment lost 7 bases and the J segment 4 bases; nucleotides outside the gene matches: 9. The CDR3 sequence is CASKGEGASTEAFF. In DNA form, the CDR3 reads TGTGCCAGCAAGGGGGAGGGGGCGTCCACTGAAGCTTTCTTT.

This clonotype has more than one count but fewer than ten. This rearrangement joins TRBV25-1 to TRBJ2-2; 9 nucleotides align to TRBD2. Per the germline V gene, CDR1 is MGHDK and CDR2 is SYGVNS. V trimming: 8 bases; J trimming: 5 bases; junction bases outside the gene matches: 6. CDR3 length: 14 residues. This chain's CDR3 is CASSSSGVTGELFF. CDR3 DNA sequence: TGTGCCAGCTCATCTAGCGGGGTTACCGGGGAGCTGTTTTTT.

This clonotype was counted a few times. This chain connects TRBV7-9 to TRBJ2-2, with TRBD2 matching 10 bases. The V gene's germline CDR1 is SEHNR and CDR2 FQNEAQ (reference sequence). There are 17 residues in the CDR3. Germline trimming cut 3 bases from V and 2 bases from J; bases unmatched to any gene: 6. CDR3 sequence: CASSFAGLAENTGELFF. CDR3 nucleotides: TGTGCCAGCAGCTTTGCAGGACTAGCGGAAAACACCGGGGAGCTGTTTTTT. The full variable domain, in which reference TRBV7-9 and TRBJ2-2 provide the parts outside the CDR3, is DTGVSQNPRHKITKRGQNVTFRCDPISEHNRLYWYRQTLGQGPEFLTYFQNEAQLEKSRLLSDRFSAERPKGSFSTLEIQRTEQGDSAMYLCASSFAGLAENTGELFFGEGSRLTVL.

Of note for this clonotype: This may stem from a read error, because a much larger clone lies one nucleotide away. The chain couples TRBV4-3 to TRBJ2-2; 11 positions agree with TRBD2. This CDR3 has 18 residues. Germline V gene sequence: CDR1 LGHNA, CDR2 YSLEER. The CDR3 DNA sequence: TGCCCCAGCAGCCAAGGGATACTAGCGGGAGTCGGAACCGGGGAGCTGTTTTTT. Protein sequence: CPSSQGILAGVGTGELFF.

The chain has TRBV7-9 and TRBJ2-2, with unresolved D. Germline V gives CDR1 SEHNR, CDR2 FQNEAQ (reference sequence). The CDR3 is 17 residues long. Between the trimmed V and J ends, which lost 3 bases and 0 bases, there was a span of 14 bases. CDR3 coding DNA: TGTGCCAGCAGCTTTTTTCCCAAGTTCGCGAACACCGGGGAGCTGTTTTTT. Translating gives CASSFFPKFANTGELFF.

In this sample, this clonotype turned up a few times. The chain links TRBV28 to TRBJ2-2; 10 bases are shared with TRBD2. V shed 5 bases and J 4 bases; nucleotides not matched to a gene: 7. Germline V gene sequence: CDR1 MDHEN, CDR2 SYDVKM. The CDR3 totals 16 residues. The CDR3 loop reads CASSHPLAGATGELFF. The CDR3 bases are TGTGCCAGCAGTCACCCCCTAGCGGGAGCCACCGGGGAGCTGTTTTTT.

This clonotype was counted only a few times. The J gene is TRBJ2-1, the V gene TRBV12-3 or TRBV12-4, with 8 nucleotides matching TRBD2. CDR3 length: 15 amino acids. Trimming removed 1 base from V and 9 bases from J; junction bases left unmatched: 8. The CDR3 sequence: CASSLVGTSLTEQFF. The CDR3 DNA is TGTGCCAGCAGTTTAGTCGGGACTAGTTTGACTGAGCAGTTCTTC.

This chain connects TRBV4-2 to TRBJ2-3, with D possibly called TRBD1 or TRBD2 (5 bases each). The V gene lost 0 bases and the J gene lost 4 bases, with 8 bases spanning the gap. Germline assignment: CDR1 LGHNA and CDR2 YNFKEQ. CDR3 length: 14 amino acids. The CDR3 DNA is TGTGCCAGCAGCCAAGATGGGGGATCAGATACGCAGTATTTT. This sequence encodes CASSQDGGSDTQYF.

This clonotype was counted only a few times. V and J are TRBV29-1 and TRBJ1-2, with D perhaps matching TRBD1 (6 bases). The CDR3 is 15 residues long. Germline V lookup: CDR1 SQVTM, CDR2 ANQGSEA. V lost 4 bases, J lost 0 bases, and 15 bases lay in between. CDR3 sequence reads: CSVGSGTRANYGYTF. The CDR3 DNA follows: TGCAGCGTTGGTTCAGGGACAAGAGCTAACTATGGCTACACCTTC. Supplemented by reference TRBV29-1 and TRBJ1-2, the full variable domain reads SAVISQKPSRDICQRGTSLTIQCQVDSQVTMMFWYRQQPGQSLTLIATANQGSEATYESGFVIDKFPISRPNLTFSTLTVSNMSPEDSSIYLCSVGSGTRANYGYTFGSGTRLTVV.

The table lists this clonotype with a few counts. The rearrangement joins TRBV12-3 or TRBV12-4 to TRBJ2-2, with 7 bases identical to TRBD1. Trimming at V came to 8 bases and at J to 6 bases, leaving 12 bases not matched to a gene. The CDR3 spans 15 residues. Written as DNA, the CDR3 is TGTGCCAGCTTACCGTACAGGGGAGAGTCCGGGGAGCTGTTTTTT. Encoded protein: CASLPYRGESGELFF.

This clonotype showed up just a few times. The chain carries TRBV20-1 and TRBJ2-3, with D possibly matching TRBD2 (5 bases). V dropped 1 base and J dropped 6 bases, with 14 bases sitting between them. Germline-derived CDR1 and CDR2 are DFQATT and SNEGSKA (reference sequence). This CDR3 has 14 amino acids. The DNA of the CDR3 is TGCAGTGCTAGAGTTGTAGGGAGCAGCGATACGCAGTATTTT. Translation: CSARVVGSSDTQYF.

The chain couples TRBV5-1 to TRBJ1-3, with unresolved D. Per the germline V gene, CDR1 is SGHRS and CDR2 is YFSETQ. Deletions cut 0 bases from V and 4 bases from J, with 5 bases between. The CDR3 is made up of 13 amino acids. Written as DNA, the CDR3 is TGCGCCAGCAGCTTGGGGCACGGAAACACCATATATTTT. It specifies CASSLGHGNTIYF.

This clonotype has just a few counts. This sequence joins TRBV11-2 and TRBJ2-5; D unclear. The CDR3 is 15 residues long. V shed 6 bases and J shed 2 bases, with 16 bases lying between them. Germline V gene lookup returns CDR1 SGHAT and CDR2 FQNNGV. This CDR3 is CASRGWAARQETQYF. CDR3 nucleotides: TGTGCCAGCAGGGGGTGGGCAGCACGTCAAGAGACCCAGTACTTC. The variable domain in full, with the rest retrieved from reference TRBV11-2 and TRBJ2-5, is EAGVAQSPRYKIIEKRQSVAFWCNPISGHATLYWYQQILGQGPKLLIQFQNNGVVDDSQLPKDRFSAERLKGVDSTLKIQPAKLEDSAVYLCASRGWAARQETQYFGPGTRLLVL.

The chain recombines TRBV7-6 with TRBJ2-7, with TRBD1 identical over 7 bases. Unmatched junction bases numbered 9, after V lost 4 bases and J lost 3 bases. CDR3 size: 15 residues. The germline CDR1 and CDR2 sequences are SGHVS and FNYEAQ. CDR3: CASSSEQGQSYEQYF. Here the CDR3 DNA reads TGTGCCAGCAGCTCCGAGCAGGGACAGAGCTACGAGCAGTACTTC.

The rearrangement links TRBV20-1 to TRBJ1-5; no clear D. Germline lookup yields CDR1 DFQATT and CDR2 SNEGSKA (reference sequence). The CDR3 has 12 amino acids. The V end was cut by 5 bases, the J end by 7 bases, with 12 bases between. CDR3 region: CSAVRADQPQHF. CDR3 bases: TGCAGTGCTGTCCGGGCAGACCAGCCCCAGCATTTT.

This clonotype occurred a few times. The chain couples TRBV11-2 to TRBJ2-3, with D perhaps being TRBD1 or TRBD2 (5 bases each). Trimming removed 5 bases at V and 2 bases at J, with 14 bases between. The CDR3 runs to 15 residues. CDR1 is SGHAT, CDR2 FQNNGV, per germline. The CDR3 sequence is CASSRGQGFTDTQYF. As DNA, the CDR3 is TGTGCCAGCAGCCGAGGGCAGGGCTTCACAGATACGCAGTATTTT.

This chain links TRBV5-1 with TRBJ2-5, with 10 positions matching TRBD2. This CDR3 spans 18 amino acids. Germline loops: CDR1 SGHRS, CDR2 YFSETQ. J lost 5 bases, V lost 3 bases, and 16 bases had no gene match. CDR3 DNA sequence: TGCGCCAGCAGCTCGAATTCGGGGGCTAGCGGGAGACGGGAGACCCAGTACTTC. Protein sequence: CASSSNSGASGRRETQYF. The whole variable domain, filled in from reference TRBV5-1 and TRBJ2-5, reads KAGVTQTPRYLIKTRGQQVTLSCSPISGHRSVSWYQQTPGQGLQFLFEYFSETQRNKGNFPGRFSGRQFSNSRSEMNVSTLELGDSALYLCASSSNSGASGRRETQYFGPGTRLLVL.

This rearrangement joins TRBV12-3 or TRBV12-4 to TRBJ1-6; D is uncertain. Deletions cut 2 bases from V and 9 bases from J, with 5 bases between. The CDR3 length is 12 residues. CDR3 sequence: CASSLHSSPLHF. The CDR3 DNA is TGTGCCAGCAGTTTACATAGTTCACCCCTCCACTTT.